This T cell receptor beta chain was captured in a study of CD8+CD57+ T cells in acquired aplastic anemia (dated by TCRdb to 2016 to 2018). Broadly, across the study: On average, sorted CD4+ and CD8+ cells yielded around 3.5 ug of extracted DNA, with a range of about 0.17 to 27.4 ug. General conclusions and limits of the study: No significant difference in CD8+ Simpson's diversity was found between patients and healthy controls (P=0.060). Approximately 31 CD8+ CDR3 sequences were found in both patients and controls but appeared to be highly expressed in patients and within the immunodominant clones of the patients.

Genomic DNA was used as template for profiling of TCR beta VDJ combinations and CDR3 sequences. TCR repertoire sequencing was run on an Illumina HiSeq 2000. The source study handled its data this way. Repertoires were assessed using TRBV/TRBJ rearrangement plots, CDR3 size and DJ length profiles, and Simpson's diversity index. The most abundant DNA sequence in the deep sequencing data was defined as the immunodominant clone. CDR3 amino acid sequences were checked for sharing across subjects and were also compared against the VDJdb database and published repertoires. Using fastp at Q25 and MiXCR, TCRdb reprocessed the public reads and kept productive beta chains. Duplicate CDR3 protein sequences are folded into a single record with the most common DNA and genes. Here the V and J calls rest on TCRdb's processing, not on the authors' analysis. The sample contains more than 250,000 distinct CDR3 sequences, approximately 55% of them found a single time. The ten largest account for around 7.6% of the sample.

In the study, sorted CD4+ and CD8+ blood T cells from patients with severe aplastic anemia and from healthy subjects underwent deep sequencing of TCR repertoires. Ficoll-Paque density gradient centrifugation was used to isolate peripheral blood mononuclear cells. Before DNA extraction, CD4+ and CD8+ T cells were sorted with FACS or magnetic beads. Via the germline V gene, CDR1 is SGHTA and CDR2 FQGTGA. The CDR3 runs 16 residues from the cysteine to the phenylalanine. Solely the CDR3 DNA is kept, with 48 bases framed from the first base. V is pared back by 6 bases and J by 5 bases, with 19 bases lying between the germline termini. This clonotype was found a few times. There is no known antigen for this receptor. The input lacks base qualities; no much larger clone sits a single base away.

The sequence joins TRBV7-3 to TRBJ2-2; the D gene is tentatively TRBD1 or TRBD2, each matching 6 bases. This TCR was recovered from a human donor with severe aplastic anemia or a healthy control (not recorded which). The sample was sorted CD4+, CD8+, or CD8+CD57+ T cells (not recorded which) from PBMCs. The DNA reads TGTGCCAGCAGTGAAGTGGGGGGCCTCGGGACCGGGGAGCTGTTTTTT. It is translated as CASSEVGGLGTGELFF. The CDR3 plus the reference TRBV7-3 and TRBJ2-2 genes for the other parts give the full variable domain: GAGVSQTPSNKVTEKGKYVELRCDPISGHTALYWYRQSLGQGPEFLIYFQGTGAADDSGLPNDRFFAVRPEGSVSTLKIQRTERGDSAVYLCASSEVGGLGTGELFFGEGSRLTVL.